Below, 31 T cell receptor beta chains from the same sample are listed, as sequenced in a study of blood T cell repertoires in COVID-19. Only in-frame clones appear in the TCRdb table, and some are missing; sequencing was by immunoSEQ multiplex PCR. Of over 200,000 clones detected, around 89% appear once; the ten largest clones hold 8.8%. The sample comprised PBMCs or T cells enriched from blood (not recorded which). The receptor set was obtained from a man between 40 and 49 years old who had recovered from COVID-19.

This chain links TRBV9 with TRBJ1-5; perhaps TRBD1 as D (6 bases). This CDR3 has 15 residues. CDR1 and CDR2 (germline): SGDLS, YYNGEE. The V gene lost 0 bases and the J gene lost 0 bases, with 7 bases spanning the gap. The CDR3 DNA sequence: TGTGCCAGCAGCGTAGCAGGGGATAGCAATCAGCCCCAGCATTTT. It yields the protein CASSVAGDSNQPQHF.

The gene calls are TRBV15 and TRBJ2-3; perhaps TRBD1 as D (5 bases). CDR1 and CDR2 (germline): LNHNV, YYDKDF (reference sequence). V was shortened by 3 bases and J by 0 bases, with 10 bases between the two germline ends. The CDR3 consists of 15 residues. The CDR3 nucleotides are TGTGCCACCAGCAGCAGGGCAGATAGCACAGATACGCAGTATTTT. Its translation: CATSSRADSTDTQYF.

This clone turned up a few times. The gene calls are TRBV7-2 and TRBJ1-2, with 7 bases lining up with TRBD1. CDR3 length: 14 residues. Losses at the gene ends were 2 bases for V and 4 bases for J; bases not matched to a gene: 4. Looked up from germline, CDR1 is SGHTA and CDR2 is FQGNSA. The CDR3 DNA follows: TGTGCCAGCAGCTTAACAGGGGAGATCTATGGCTACACCTTC. This encodes CASSLTGEIYGYTF. Variable domain in full (rest from reference TRBV7-2 and TRBJ1-2): GAGVSQSPSNKVTEKGKDVELRCDPISGHTALYWYRQSLGQGLEFLIYFQGNSAPDKSGLPSDRFSAERTGGSVSTLTIQRTQQEDSAVYLCASSLTGEIYGYTFGSGTRLTVV.

V usage is TRBV27 and J usage is TRBJ2-7; 7 bases agree with TRBD2. The CDR3 contains 14 residues. J lost 5 bases, V lost 3 bases, and 7 bases had no gene match. The germline CDR1 and CDR2 sequences are MNHEY and SMNVEV (reference sequence). The CDR3 DNA reads TGTGCCAGCAGTTTGGGGCGGGAGATTAACGAGCAGTACTTC. Translated, it gives CASSLGREINEQYF.

This chain joins TRBV3-1 (or the pseudogene TRBV3-2) and TRBJ2-3; 9 positions agree with TRBD1. Per germline, CDR1 LGHDT and CDR2 YNNKEL (reference sequence). The length of the CDR3 is 15 residues. J gave up 4 bases and V 4 bases, and 6 bases lay outside the gene matches. This CDR3 reads CASSPGQGNADTQYF. The CDR3 DNA reads as TGTGCCAGCAGCCCCGGACAGGGGAATGCAGATACGCAGTATTTT.

Written as DNA, the CDR3 is TGTGCCAGCCGGGGGGTCGGGGAGCTGTTTTTT. Translating it yields CASRGVGELFF. V is TRBV6-5 and J is TRBJ2-2, with 7 nucleotides matching TRBD2. The germline CDR1 and CDR2 sequences are MNHEY and SVGAGI. V lost 8 bases, J lost 7 bases, and 1 base stayed unmatched. The CDR3 has 11 amino acids.

The rearrangement uses TRBV5-1 and TRBJ1-3; 9 bases agree with TRBD1. Germline V gene data show CDR1 as SGHRS and CDR2 as YFSETQ. This CDR3 is built from 17 residues. With V trimmed by 3 bases and J by 0 bases, 7 bases remained unmatched. CDR3 loop: CASSSTGQGSSGNTIYF. The CDR3 DNA reads as TGCGCCAGCAGCTCGACCGGACAGGGGAGCTCTGGAAACACCATATATTTT.

The table lists this clone with a count of one. The gene calls are TRBV5-1 and TRBJ2-1, with 11 bases lining up with TRBD2. CDR1 SGHRS and CDR2 YFSETQ come from the germline V gene. This CDR3 has 15 amino acids. The ends lost 4 bases at V and 3 bases at J; junction bases unmatched: 3. DNA for the CDR3: TGCGCCAGCAGCCCAGGGACTAGCGGCTACAATGAGCAGTTCTTC. This gives the protein CASSPGTSGYNEQFF.

The V call is TRBV5-8, the J call TRBJ2-1; TRBD1 might be the D (6 bases). The germline V and J ends were trimmed by 0 bases and 3 bases, with 7 bases remaining between them. Germline CDR1 and CDR2: SGHTS and YDEGEE. The CDR3 length is 14 residues. CDR3 protein: CASSLGTVYNEQFF. The CDR3 DNA reads TGTGCCAGCAGCTTGGGGACAGTCTACAATGAGCAGTTCTTC.

This clone was detected only once. Germline and junction disagree at one end, which may indicate a read error. V is TRBV5-1 and J is TRBJ2-1, with TRBD2 identical over 11 bases. Germline CDR1 reads SGHRS; CDR2 reads YFSETQ. The CDR3 is 19 residues long. This CDR3 reads CASSGWGQGLSSGRSERIF. The CDR3 DNA reads TGCGCCAGCAGCGGCTGGGGACAGGGATTATCTAGCGGGAGGTCAGAGCGGATCTTC.

This sequence joins TRBV9 and TRBJ2-1, with TRBD2 matching over 14 bases. CDR3 length equals 15 residues. V was pared by 3 bases and J by 10 bases, with 6 bases of the junction left unmatched. Germline V gene sequence: CDR1 SGDLS, CDR2 YYNGEE. The CDR3 DNA follows: TGTGCCAGCAGCGCGGGACTAGCGGGGGCGGTCGAGCAGTTCTTC. Its protein is CASSAGLAGAVEQFF.

This chain joins TRBV11-3 and TRBJ2-1, with 9 bases that match TRBD1. This CDR3 is built from 17 residues. Trimming cost V 4 bases and J 1 base; bases outside gene matches: 8. Germline CDR1 SGHNT, CDR2 YENEEA. DNA for the CDR3: TGTGCCAGCAGCTCGTCCCGGGACAGGGCTTCCTACAATGAGCAGTTCTTC. This sequence encodes CASSSSRDRASYNEQFF.

This clone showed up just a few times. This rearrangement joins TRBV6-5 to TRBJ2-7, with TRBD1 as a possible D gene (6 bases). The CDR3 runs 13 residues. The germline V and J ends were trimmed by 7 bases and 2 bases, with 12 bases remaining between them. Germline assignment: CDR1 MNHEY and CDR2 SVGAGI. Here the CDR3 reads CASTQQGTYEQYF. Here the CDR3 DNA reads TGTGCCAGCACCCAACAGGGAACCTACGAGCAGTACTTC.

The chain recombines TRBV25-1 with TRBJ2-4, with 8 positions matching TRBD1. The germline V gene encodes CDR1 MGHDK and CDR2 SYGVNS. The V segment lost 6 bases and the J segment 7 bases; nucleotides outside the gene matches: 5. This CDR3 has 13 amino acids. Here the CDR3 DNA reads TGTGCCAGCAGAGGGACAGGTTGGAACATTCAGTACTTC. This sequence encodes CASRGTGWNIQYF.

This clone was observed a single time. The gene calls are TRBV27 and TRBJ2-1, with D tentatively TRBD1 (7 bases). Trimming removed 0 bases from V and 6 bases from J, with 15 bases in between. CDR3 length equals 16 residues. The germline V gene encodes CDR1 MNHEY and CDR2 SMNVEV (reference sequence). CDR3 region: CASSLSTGFGSNEQFF. The CDR3 region has the DNA TGTGCCAGCAGTTTATCGACAGGGTTCGGGAGCAATGAGCAGTTCTTC.

This clone has a single count. The chain joins TRBV11-2 to TRBJ1-1, with 9 nucleotides matching TRBD1. V lost 5 bases, J lost 4 bases, and 2 bases stayed unmatched. This CDR3 has 13 residues. Germline V gives CDR1 SGHAT, CDR2 FQNNGV. CDR3 in amino acids: CASSPTGGTEAFF. CDR3 DNA: TGTGCCAGCAGCCCGACAGGGGGCACTGAAGCTTTCTTT.

V and J are TRBV11-2 and TRBJ2-1; 7 nucleotides align to TRBD2. The CDR3 is 14 residues long. In germline, CDR1 is SGHAT, CDR2 FQNNGV. V trimming: 1 base; J trimming: 5 bases; junction bases outside the gene matches: 2. This chain's CDR3 is CASSLAGGNNEQFF. The CDR3 nucleotides read TGTGCCAGCAGCTTAGCGGGGGGAAACAATGAGCAGTTCTTC.

The rearrangement uses TRBV27 and TRBJ1-5; maybe TRBD1 (5 bases). CDR3 size: 14 residues. V was cut by 7 bases and J by 5 bases, with 15 bases left in between. The germline V gene has CDR1 MNHEY and CDR2 SMNVEV (reference sequence). The CDR3 reads CASKAGREHQPQHF. The CDR3 DNA reads as TGTGCCAGCAAGGCGGGGCGCGAGCATCAGCCCCAGCATTTT.

V gene TRBV7-2 combines with J gene TRBJ2-3, with 13 positions matching TRBD2. Looked up from germline, CDR1 is SGHTA and CDR2 is FQGNSA. The CDR3 has 17 residues. Trimming cost V 4 bases and J 0 bases; bases outside gene matches: 4. DNA of the CDR3: TGTGCCAGCAGCTCAGGGACTAGCGGGGCTAGCACAGATACGCAGTATTTT. Its translation is CASSSGTSGASTDTQYF.

The J gene is TRBJ1-1, the V gene TRBV11-2, with a weak D call TRBD1 (6 bases). Trimming took off 1 base at V and 11 bases at J, with 11 bases between the two ends. CDR3 length: 12 amino acids. Per the germline V gene, CDR1 is SGHAT and CDR2 is FQNNGV. The CDR3 DNA sequence: TGTGCCAGCAGCTTAGTACAGGGAGGGGCTTTCTTT. Residues: CASSLVQGGAFF.

The gene calls are TRBV4-1 and TRBJ2-7; 9 bases are a match to TRBD2. The CDR3 is 15 residues long. Germline V gives CDR1 MGHRA, CDR2 YSYEKL. V lost 2 bases to trimming and J lost 3 bases; unmatched junction nucleotides: 5. CDR3 bases: TGCGCCAGCAGCCAACTAGCGGGAAGAGTCTACGAGCAGTACTTC. Protein product: CASSQLAGRVYEQYF.

This rearrangement joins TRBV19 to TRBJ1-2, with 7 bases fitting TRBD1. The junction had 4 bases not matched to a gene; V was cut back by 7 bases and J by 2 bases. This CDR3 contains 13 residues. The germline gives CDR1 LNHDA, CDR2 SQIVND (reference sequence). The DNA for the CDR3 is TGTGCCAGTAACCGACAGGGAAACTATGGCTACACCTTC. Protein product: CASNRQGNYGYTF. Full variable domain (outside the CDR3, taken from reference TRBV19 and TRBJ1-2): DGGITQSPKYLFRKEGQNVTLSCEQNLNHDAMYWYRQDPGQGLRLIYYSQIVNDFQKGDIAEGYSVSREKKESFPLTVTSAQKNPTAFYLCASNRQGNYGYTFGSGTRLTVV.

This chain links TRBV23-1 with TRBJ2-2; D is possibly TRBD2 (6 bases). TRBV23-1 is an open reading frame, and its role is uncertain. The CDR3 consists of 19 residues. The germline V and J ends were trimmed by 0 bases and 1 base, with 18 bases remaining between them. The CDR3 coding sequence is TGCGCCAGCAGTCAATCGGGGAGCGGGTTCTGGCGGAACACCGGGGAGCTGTTTTTT. Translated: CASSQSGSGFWRNTGELFF.

The rearrangement links TRBV19 to TRBJ1-1; 8 nucleotides agree with TRBD1. V dropped 6 bases and J dropped 4; count of bases not matched to a gene: 13. This CDR3 region has 16 residues. CDR1 is LNHDA and CDR2 is SQIVND in the germline V gene (reference sequence). The CDR3 sequence is CASSFQGQGAGTEAFF. Written as DNA, the CDR3 is TGTGCCAGTAGCTTTCAAGGTCAGGGGGCAGGCACTGAAGCTTTCTTT.

The CDR3: CASSATTGSSYNSPLHF. CDR3 bases: TGCGCCAGCAGCGCGACGACAGGGAGCTCCTATAATTCACCCCTCCACTTT. This chain joins TRBV5-1 and TRBJ1-6; 7 bases are shared with TRBD1. The CDR3 runs 17 residues. The V gene end was trimmed by 4 bases and the J gene end by 0 bases; junction bases not matched to a gene: 7. Looked up from germline, CDR1 is SGHRS and CDR2 is YFSETQ.

The V call is TRBV6-5, the J call TRBJ2-2; no definite D call. Germline V CDR1 and CDR2: MNHEY, SVGAGI. The ends were cut back, 2 bases at V and 1 base at J, with 11 bases in the middle. The CDR3 has 16 amino acids. This chain's CDR3 is CASSYGLSRNTGELFF. In DNA form, the CDR3 reads TGTGCCAGCAGTTACGGGCTCAGCCGGAACACCGGGGAGCTGTTTTTT.

This rearrangement joins TRBV28 to TRBJ2-3; 8 bases align to TRBD1. V was pared by 2 bases and J by 0 bases, with 13 bases of the junction left unmatched. Germline loops: CDR1 MDHEN, CDR2 SYDVKM. The CDR3 has 19 amino acids. This CDR3 is CASSLAGQVRSSSTDTQYF. In DNA form, the CDR3 reads TGTGCCAGCAGTTTAGCGGGACAGGTCCGTTCCTCTAGCACAGATACGCAGTATTTT.

The rearrangement joins TRBV2 to TRBJ2-2; 7 positions match TRBD1. The CDR3 loop spans 19 amino acids. The germline V gene encodes CDR1 SNHLY and CDR2 FYNNEI. J was trimmed by 0 bases and V by 5 bases; bases with no gene match: 15. The CDR3 DNA reads TGTGCCAGCAGTCACAAAGACAGGGAGCAACTTTCGAACACCGGGGAGCTGTTTTTT. It is translated as CASSHKDREQLSNTGELFF.

This clone was detected only once. The chain carries TRBV7-9 and TRBJ2-5, with D perhaps matching TRBD1 (5 bases). The CDR3 length is 12 residues. Per the germline V gene, CDR1 is SEHNR and CDR2 is FQNEAQ (reference sequence). Between the trimmed V and J ends, which lost 5 bases and 5 bases, there was a span of 9 bases. The CDR3 bases are TGTGCCAGCAGCACCCCAGGGGAGACCCAGTACTTC. Amino acid sequence: CASSTPGETQYF. The full variable domain, rest sourced from reference TRBV7-9 and TRBJ2-5, is DTGVSQNPRHKITKRGQNVTFRCDPISEHNRLYWYRQTLGQGPEFLTYFQNEAQLEKSRLLSDRFSAERPKGSFSTLEIQRTEQGDSAMYLCASSTPGETQYFGPGTRLLVL.

The chain carries TRBV18 and TRBJ2-5; no clear D. Deletions cut 4 bases from V and 5 bases from J, with 17 bases between. This CDR3 has 15 residues. Germline V lookup: CDR1 KGHSH, CDR2 LQKENI. CDR3 region: CASSQQVPNSETQYF. In DNA, the CDR3 is TGTGCCAGCTCACAGCAGGTACCGAACTCGGAGACCCAGTACTTC.

This clone has just one count. CDR3 sequence: CASSFHRNTEAFF. CDR3 sequence (DNA): TGTGCCAGCAGCTTCCACAGGAACACTGAAGCTTTCTTT. The J gene is TRBJ1-1, the V gene TRBV7-2; D not certain. Deletions cut 3 bases from V and 1 base from J, with 6 bases between. Germline values: CDR1 SGHTA, CDR2 FQGNSA. The CDR3 runs 13 residues.